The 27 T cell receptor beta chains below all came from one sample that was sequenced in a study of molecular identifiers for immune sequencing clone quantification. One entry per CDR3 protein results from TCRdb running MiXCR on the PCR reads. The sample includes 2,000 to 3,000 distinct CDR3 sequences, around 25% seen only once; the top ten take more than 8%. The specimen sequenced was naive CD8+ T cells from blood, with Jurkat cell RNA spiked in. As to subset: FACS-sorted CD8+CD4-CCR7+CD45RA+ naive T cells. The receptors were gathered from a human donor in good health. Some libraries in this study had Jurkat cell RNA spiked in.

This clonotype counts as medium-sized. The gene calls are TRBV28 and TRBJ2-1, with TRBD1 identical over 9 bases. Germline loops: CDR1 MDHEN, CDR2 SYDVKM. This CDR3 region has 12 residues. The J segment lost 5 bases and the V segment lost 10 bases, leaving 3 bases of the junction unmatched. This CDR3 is CAIDRGDNEQFF. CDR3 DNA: TGTGCCATCGACAGGGGGGACAATGAGCAGTTCTTC. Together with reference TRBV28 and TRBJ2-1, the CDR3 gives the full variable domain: DVKVTQSSRYLVKRTGEKVFLECVQDMDHENMFWYRQDPGLGLRLIYFSYDVKMKEKGDIPEGYSVSREKKERFSLILESASTNQTSMYLCAIDRGDNEQFFGPGTRLTVL.

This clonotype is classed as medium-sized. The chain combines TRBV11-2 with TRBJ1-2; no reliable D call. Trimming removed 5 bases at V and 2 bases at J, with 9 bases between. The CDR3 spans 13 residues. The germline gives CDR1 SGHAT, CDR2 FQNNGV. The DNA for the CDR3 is TGTGCCAGCAGCCCCGGGAGCAACTATGGCTACACCTTC. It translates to CASSPGSNYGYTF.

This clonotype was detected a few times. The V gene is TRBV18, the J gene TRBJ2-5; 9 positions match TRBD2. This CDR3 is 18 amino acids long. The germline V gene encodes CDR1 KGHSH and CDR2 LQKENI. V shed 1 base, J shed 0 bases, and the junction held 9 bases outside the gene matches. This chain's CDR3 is CASSPRREGPRYQETQYF. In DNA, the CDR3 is TGTGCCAGCTCACCACGGCGGGAGGGCCCTCGGTACCAAGAGACCCAGTACTTC.

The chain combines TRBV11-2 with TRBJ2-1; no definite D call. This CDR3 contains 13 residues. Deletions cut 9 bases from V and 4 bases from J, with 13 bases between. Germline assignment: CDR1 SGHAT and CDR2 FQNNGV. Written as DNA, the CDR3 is TGTGCCAGTCAACGGATTATGTACAATGAGCAGTTCTTC. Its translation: CASQRIMYNEQFF. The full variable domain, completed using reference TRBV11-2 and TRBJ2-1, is EAGVAQSPRYKIIEKRQSVAFWCNPISGHATLYWYQQILGQGPKLLIQFQNNGVVDDSQLPKDRFSAERLKGVDSTLKIQPAKLEDSAVYLCASQRIMYNEQFFGPGTRLTVL.

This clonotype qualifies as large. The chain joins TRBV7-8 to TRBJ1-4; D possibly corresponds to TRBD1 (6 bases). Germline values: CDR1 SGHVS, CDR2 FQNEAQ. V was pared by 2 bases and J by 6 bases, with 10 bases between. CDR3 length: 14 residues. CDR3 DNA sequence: TGTGCCAGCAGCTTACTCCCAGGGGATGAAAAACTGTTTTTT. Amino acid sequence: CASSLLPGDEKLFF. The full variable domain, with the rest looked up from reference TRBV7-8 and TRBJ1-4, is GAGVSQSPRYKVAKRGQDVALRCDPISGHVSLFWYQQALGQGPEFLTYFQNEAQLDKSGLPSDRFFAERPEGSVSTLKIQRTQQEDSAVYLCASSLLPGDEKLFFGSGTQLSVL.

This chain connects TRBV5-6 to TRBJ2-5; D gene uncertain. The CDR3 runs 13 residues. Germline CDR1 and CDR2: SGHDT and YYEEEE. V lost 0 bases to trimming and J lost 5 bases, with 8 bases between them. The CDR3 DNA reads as TGTGCCAGCAGCTTGGCGAGTTGGGAGACCCAGTACTTC. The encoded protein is CASSLASWETQYF.

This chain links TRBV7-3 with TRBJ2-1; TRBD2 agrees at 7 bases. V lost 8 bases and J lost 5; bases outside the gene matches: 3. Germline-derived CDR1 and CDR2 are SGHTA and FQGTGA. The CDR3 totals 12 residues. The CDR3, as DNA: TGTGCCAGCGGGGGGGGAAACAATGAGCAGTTCTTC. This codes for CASGGGNNEQFF. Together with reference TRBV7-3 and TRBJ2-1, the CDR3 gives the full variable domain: GAGVSQTPSNKVTEKGKYVELRCDPISGHTALYWYRQSLGQGPEFLIYFQGTGAADDSGLPNDRFFAVRPEGSVSTLKIQRTERGDSAVYLCASGGGNNEQFFGPGTRLTVL.

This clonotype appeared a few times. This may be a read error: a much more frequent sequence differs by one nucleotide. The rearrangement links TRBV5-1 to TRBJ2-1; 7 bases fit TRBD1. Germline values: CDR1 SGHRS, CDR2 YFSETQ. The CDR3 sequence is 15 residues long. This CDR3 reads CANSLVGQVGNEQFF. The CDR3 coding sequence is TGCGCCAACAGCTTGGTAGGACAGGTCGGCAATGAGCAGTTCTTC.

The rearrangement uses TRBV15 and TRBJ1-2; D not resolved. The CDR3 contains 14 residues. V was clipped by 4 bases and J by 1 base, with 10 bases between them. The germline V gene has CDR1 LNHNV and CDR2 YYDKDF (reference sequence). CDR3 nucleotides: TGTGCCACCAGCACCGGACTTGGTAACTATGGCTACACCTTC. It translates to CATSTGLGNYGYTF.

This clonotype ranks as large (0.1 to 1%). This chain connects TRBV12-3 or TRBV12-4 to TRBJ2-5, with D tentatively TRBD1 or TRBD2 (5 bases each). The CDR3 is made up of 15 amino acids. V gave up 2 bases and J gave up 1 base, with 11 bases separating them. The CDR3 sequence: CASSLWGNLQETQYF. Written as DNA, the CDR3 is TGTGCCAGCAGTTTATGGGGGAACCTCCAAGAGACCCAGTACTTC.

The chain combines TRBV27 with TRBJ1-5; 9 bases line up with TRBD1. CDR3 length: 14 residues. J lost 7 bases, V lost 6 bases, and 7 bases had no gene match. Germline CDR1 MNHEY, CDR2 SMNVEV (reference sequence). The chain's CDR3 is CASRGQGSRQPQHF. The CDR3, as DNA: TGTGCCAGCAGGGGACAGGGTTCCAGGCAGCCCCAGCATTTT.

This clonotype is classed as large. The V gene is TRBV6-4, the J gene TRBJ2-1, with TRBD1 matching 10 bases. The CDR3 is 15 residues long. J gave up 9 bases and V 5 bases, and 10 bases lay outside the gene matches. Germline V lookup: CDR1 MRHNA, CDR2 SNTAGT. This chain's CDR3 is CASSPVGTGATEQFF. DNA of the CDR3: TGTGCCAGCAGTCCCGTCGGGACAGGGGCGACTGAGCAGTTCTTC.

CDR3 sequence: CASSPYAAEDTQYF. The CDR3 DNA reads as TGTGCCAGCAGTCCATACGCGGCGGAAGATACGCAGTATTTT. The genes are TRBV27 and TRBJ2-3; D gene uncertain. This CDR3 spans 14 amino acids. CDR1 is MNHEY, CDR2 SMNVEV, per germline (reference sequence). V gave up 5 bases and J gave up 5 bases, with 14 bases separating them.

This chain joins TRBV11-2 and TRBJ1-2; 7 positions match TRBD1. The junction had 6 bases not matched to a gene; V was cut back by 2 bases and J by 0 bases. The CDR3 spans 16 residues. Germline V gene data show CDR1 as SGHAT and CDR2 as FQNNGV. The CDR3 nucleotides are TGTGCCAGCAGCTTACCCCCGGACAGGCCTAACTATGGCTACACCTTC. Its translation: CASSLPPDRPNYGYTF.

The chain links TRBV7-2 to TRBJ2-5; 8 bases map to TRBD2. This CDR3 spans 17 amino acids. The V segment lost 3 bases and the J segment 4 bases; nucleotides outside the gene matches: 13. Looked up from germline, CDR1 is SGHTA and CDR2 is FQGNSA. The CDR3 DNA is TGTGCCAGCAGCTTCTCGCTAGCGGGTGGAGTAGGAGAGACCCAGTACTTC. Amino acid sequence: CASSFSLAGGVGETQYF.

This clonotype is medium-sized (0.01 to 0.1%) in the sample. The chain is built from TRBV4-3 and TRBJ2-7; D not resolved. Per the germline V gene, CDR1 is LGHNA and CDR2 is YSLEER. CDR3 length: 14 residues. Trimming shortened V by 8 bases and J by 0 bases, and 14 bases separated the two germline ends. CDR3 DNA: TGCGCCAGCCGGCCAGCGTCGAGCTCCTACGAGCAGTACTTC. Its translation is CASRPASSSYEQYF.

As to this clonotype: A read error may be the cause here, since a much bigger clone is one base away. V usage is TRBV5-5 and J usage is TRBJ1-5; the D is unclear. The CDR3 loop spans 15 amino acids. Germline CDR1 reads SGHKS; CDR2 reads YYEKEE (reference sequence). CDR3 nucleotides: TGTGCCAGCAGCTTGTGGGCAGATAGCAATCAGCCCCAGCCTTTT. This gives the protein CASSLWADSNQPQPF.

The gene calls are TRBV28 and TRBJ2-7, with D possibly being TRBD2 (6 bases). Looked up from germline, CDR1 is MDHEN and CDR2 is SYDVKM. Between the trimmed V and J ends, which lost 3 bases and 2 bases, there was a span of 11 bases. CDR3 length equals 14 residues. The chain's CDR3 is CASSFYSGAYEQYF. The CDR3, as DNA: TGTGCCAGCAGTTTTTACTCGGGGGCCTACGAGCAGTACTTC.

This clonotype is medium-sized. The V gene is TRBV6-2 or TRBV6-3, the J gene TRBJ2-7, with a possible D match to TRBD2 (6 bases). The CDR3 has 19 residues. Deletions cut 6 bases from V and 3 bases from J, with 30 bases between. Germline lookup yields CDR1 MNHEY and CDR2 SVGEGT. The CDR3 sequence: CASRPTRGLNPSNYYEQYF. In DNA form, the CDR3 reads TGTGCCAGCAGACCCACGAGGGGACTCAACCCCAGCAATTACTACGAGCAGTACTTC.

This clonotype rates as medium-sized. This CDR3 reads CASSLRGVTLNQPQHF. The CDR3, as DNA: TGTGCCAGCAGTTTACGCGGGGTAACCCTCAATCAGCCCCAGCATTTT. V usage is TRBV27 and J usage is TRBJ1-5; D gene uncertain. Germline lookup yields CDR1 MNHEY and CDR2 SMNVEV (reference sequence). The CDR3 is 16 amino acids. V dropped 2 bases and J dropped 3 bases, with 14 bases sitting between them.

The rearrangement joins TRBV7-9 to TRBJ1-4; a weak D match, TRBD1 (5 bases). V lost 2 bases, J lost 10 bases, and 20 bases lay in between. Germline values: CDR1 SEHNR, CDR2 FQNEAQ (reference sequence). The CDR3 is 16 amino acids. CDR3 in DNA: TGTGCCAGCAGCTTATTTGTGGGGACTGGCGACGGAAAACTGTTTTTT. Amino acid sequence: CASSLFVGTGDGKLFF.

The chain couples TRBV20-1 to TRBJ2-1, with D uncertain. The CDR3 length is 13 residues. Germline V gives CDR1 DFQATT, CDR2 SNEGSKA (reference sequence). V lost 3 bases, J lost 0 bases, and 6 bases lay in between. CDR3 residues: CSASGSSYNEQFF. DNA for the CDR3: TGCAGTGCTAGCGGCAGCTCCTACAATGAGCAGTTCTTC.

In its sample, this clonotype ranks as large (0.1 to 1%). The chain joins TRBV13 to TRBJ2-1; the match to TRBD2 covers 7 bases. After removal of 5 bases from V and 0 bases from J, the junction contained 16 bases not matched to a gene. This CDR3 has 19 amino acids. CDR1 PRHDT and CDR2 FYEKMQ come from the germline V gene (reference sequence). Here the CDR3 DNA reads TGTGCCAGCAGCCCCCGTGAGCGGGAAGGCGACTTCTCCTACAATGAGCAGTTCTTC. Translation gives CASSPREREGDFSYNEQFF.

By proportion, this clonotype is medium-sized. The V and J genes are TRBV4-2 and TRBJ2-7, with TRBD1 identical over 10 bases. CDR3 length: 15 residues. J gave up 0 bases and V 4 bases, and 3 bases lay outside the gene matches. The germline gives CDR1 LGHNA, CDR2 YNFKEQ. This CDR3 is CASSLRDRGSYEQYF. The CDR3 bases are TGTGCCAGCAGCCTCCGGGACAGGGGCTCCTACGAGCAGTACTTC.

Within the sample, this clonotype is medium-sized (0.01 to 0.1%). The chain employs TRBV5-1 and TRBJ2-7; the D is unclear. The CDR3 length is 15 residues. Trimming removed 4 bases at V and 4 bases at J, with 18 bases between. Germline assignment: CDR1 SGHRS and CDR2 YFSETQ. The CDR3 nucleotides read TGCGCCAGCAGCCCCCGAAGGGAAGCCCATTACGAGCAGTACTTC. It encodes CASSPRREAHYEQYF.

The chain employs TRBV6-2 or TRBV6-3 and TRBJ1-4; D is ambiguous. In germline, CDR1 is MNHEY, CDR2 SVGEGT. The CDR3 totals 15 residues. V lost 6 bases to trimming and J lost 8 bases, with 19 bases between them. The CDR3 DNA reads TGTGCCAGCAGCCCCTCTAACGGATGGAAGGAAAAACTGTTTTTT. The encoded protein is CASSPSNGWKEKLFF.

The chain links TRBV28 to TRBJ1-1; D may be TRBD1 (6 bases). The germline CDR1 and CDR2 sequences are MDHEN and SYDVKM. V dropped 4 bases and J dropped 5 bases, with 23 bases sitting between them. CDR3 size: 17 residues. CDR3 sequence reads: CASSYNTGGHTGTEAFF. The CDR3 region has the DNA TGTGCCAGCAGTTACAACACCGGGGGGCACACGGGGACTGAAGCTTTCTTT.